The 3 T cell receptor beta chains below come from one sample, sequenced in a study of blood T cell repertoires in COVID-19. Only in-frame clones appear in the TCRdb table, and some are missing; sequencing was by immunoSEQ multiplex PCR. The table records 140,000 or so clones, 75% to 85% of them present only once. Sequenced input: peripheral blood. The receptors were sampled from a woman aged 45-59 years with acute or convalescent COVID-19.

J is TRBJ2-7 and V is TRBV10-3; 7 nucleotides agree with TRBD1. The trim removed 7 bases at V and 2 bases at J, leaving 8 bases unmatched. This CDR3 comprises 14 residues. From germline, CDR1 is ENHRY and CDR2 SYGVKD. In DNA form, the CDR3 reads TGTGCCATCAAATCCGGGACAGTGGCCTACGAGCAGTACTTC. This translates into CAIKSGTVAYEQYF.

V gene TRBV5-1 combines with J gene TRBJ2-5; D may be TRBD2 (6 bases). CDR1 and CDR2 (germline): SGHRS, YFSETQ. The ends were cut back, 10 bases at V and 5 bases at J, with 18 bases in the middle. The CDR3 has 13 amino acids. CDR3: CASRAGTMETQYF. CDR3 DNA sequence: TGCGCCTCCAGGGCGGGGACGATGGAGACCCAGTACTTC.

The CDR3 region has the DNA TGCGCCAGCAGCCACCTAAGCGGGGGGGCCAGAGATGAGCAGTTCTTC. Translation gives CASSHLSGGARDEQFF. This rearrangement joins TRBV4-3 to TRBJ2-1; 10 bases align to TRBD2. Trimming at V came to 3 bases and at J to 8 bases, leaving 10 bases not matched to a gene. Germline CDR1 LGHNA, CDR2 YSLEER. The CDR3 is 16 amino acids.